A selection of T cell receptor beta chains follows, all from one sample in a study of blood T cells in healthy people across ages. TCRdb re-called the 5' RACE reads with MiXCR, one entry per CDR3 protein. Of around 690,000 distinct CDR3 sequences in the sample, under 65% were seen once. The sample comprised blood. Source of these receptors: a man in his sixties in good health. Each CDR3 is given with its conserved first and last residue. D genes are given only for firm matches. Clone size, where shown, is once, few, many, or a class for clones that have expanded.

D gene: -; V gene: TRBV20-1; clone size: once; J gene: TRBJ2-7; CDR3 DNA: TGCAGTGCTAGTTCCGACATTGAAGCCTCCGAGCAGTACTTC; CDR3 protein: CSASSDIEASEQYF
D gene: TRBD2; V gene: TRBV20-1; clone size: few; J gene: TRBJ2-5; CDR3 DNA: TGCAGTGCTAGAGGGGGGGGCCCGGGACTAGCGTCAGAGACCCAGTACTTC; CDR3 protein: CSARGGGPGLASETQYF
D gene: TRBD1; V gene: TRBV28; clone size: -; J gene: TRBJ2-2; CDR3 DNA: TGTGCCAGCAATCCGGGACAGGCGACCGGGGAGCTGTTTTTT; CDR3 protein: CASNPGQATGELFF
D gene: -; V gene: TRBV3-1; clone size: few; J gene: TRBJ2-1; CDR3 DNA: TGTGCCAGCGGGCTTGGGAATGAGCAGTTCTTC; CDR3 protein: CASGLGNEQFF
D gene: -; V gene: TRBV6-6; clone size: -; J gene: TRBJ1-4; CDR3 DNA: TGTGCCAGCAGTCCCCGAGGGACTTTTGAAAAACTGTTTTTT; CDR3 protein: CASSPRGTFEKLFF
D gene: -; V gene: TRBV12-5; clone size: -; J gene: TRBJ1-1; CDR3 DNA: TGTGCTAGTGGTTTGGTCGGTCGGGGGGCCGAGAAGGCTTTCTTT; CDR3 protein: CASGLVGRGAEKAFF
D gene: -; V gene: TRBV11-2; clone size: few; J gene: TRBJ2-5; CDR3 DNA: TGTGCCAGCAGCCGCCCGGGGGCCGAGACCCAGTACTTC; CDR3 protein: CASSRPGAETQYF
D gene: TRBD1; V gene: TRBV4-3; clone size: few; J gene: TRBJ2-7; CDR3 DNA: TGCGCCAGCAGCCAATCGTGGACAGGGGCCCTGGGCGAGCAGTACTTC; CDR3 protein: CASSQSWTGALGEQYF
D gene: -; V gene: TRBV12-3/TRBV12-4; clone size: -; J gene: TRBJ2-1; CDR3 DNA: TGTGCCAGCAGTTTAACCGCCAGCTCCTACAATGAGCAGTTCTTC; CDR3 protein: CASSLTASSYNEQFF
D gene: -; V gene: TRBV3-1; clone size: -; J gene: TRBJ1-1; CDR3 DNA: TGTGCCAGCAGCCAAGTGGGCACCGCTGAAGCTTTCTTT; CDR3 protein: CASSQVGTAEAFF
D gene: -; V gene: TRBV7-2; clone size: -; J gene: TRBJ2-1; CDR3 DNA: TGTGCCAGCAGCTGGGGGCAAGGTATACAGTTCTTC; CDR3 protein: CASSWGQGIQFF
D gene: -; V gene: TRBV3-1; clone size: -; J gene: TRBJ2-7; CDR3 DNA: TGTGCCAGCAGCTCGGCCGGGACTCAGTACTTC; CDR3 protein: CASSSAGTQYF
D gene: TRBD1; V gene: TRBV5-1; clone size: -; J gene: TRBJ2-3; CDR3 DNA: TGCGCCAGCAGCCCGCCCGGGACAGGGGGGACAGATACGCAGTATTTT; CDR3 protein: CASSPPGTGGTDTQYF
D gene: -; V gene: TRBV3-1; clone size: once; J gene: TRBJ2-5; CDR3 DNA: TGTGCCAGCAGCCAAGATCTTGCCAGGGGCTTAGAGACCCAGTACTTC; CDR3 protein: CASSQDLARGLETQYF
D gene: -; V gene: TRBV12-3/TRBV12-4; clone size: -; J gene: TRBJ2-1; CDR3 DNA: TGTGCCAGCAGTTTAACATCGGTGTCCGGTGAGCAGTTCTTC; CDR3 protein: CASSLTSVSGEQFF
D gene: -; V gene: TRBV6-5; clone size: -; J gene: TRBJ2-5; CDR3 DNA: TGTGCCAGCGGGCCCATGGGGACCCAGTACTTC; CDR3 protein: CASGPMGTQYF
D gene: TRBD2; V gene: TRBV7-2; clone size: -; J gene: TRBJ2-2; CDR3 DNA: TGTGCCAGCAGCTACTCTGGTGGGGGGGATTTGAACACCGGGGAGCTGTTTTTT; CDR3 protein: CASSYSGGGDLNTGELFF
D gene: TRBD1; V gene: TRBV2; clone size: -; J gene: TRBJ2-5; CDR3 DNA: TGTGCCAGCAGTACCCAGGGGGCGCTTGGGACCCAGTACTTC; CDR3 protein: CASSTQGALGTQYF
D gene: TRBD1; V gene: TRBV6-5; clone size: few; J gene: TRBJ2-3; CDR3 DNA: TGTGCCAGCAGAACAGGGGCAGATACGCAGTATTTT; CDR3 protein: CASRTGADTQYF
D gene: TRBD1; V gene: TRBV29-1; clone size: -; J gene: TRBJ2-5; CDR3 DNA: TGCAGCGTTGGGACAGGGGGAATGGGCAATGAGCAGTACTTC; CDR3 protein: CSVGTGGMGNEQYF
D gene: -; V gene: TRBV4-2; clone size: -; J gene: TRBJ1-1; CDR3 DNA: TGTGCCAGCAGCCAGGACTCATACACTGAAGCTTTCTTT; CDR3 protein: CASSQDSYTEAFF
D gene: TRBD2; V gene: TRBV12-5; clone size: few; J gene: TRBJ2-5; CDR3 DNA: TGTGCTAGTGGACCTGGACTAGCGGGAGAAGAGACCCAGTACTTC; CDR3 protein: CASGPGLAGEETQYF
D gene: TRBD1; V gene: TRBV7-2; clone size: -; J gene: TRBJ1-2; CDR3 DNA: TGTGCCAGCAGCACACCTCCCCACACAGGGGGCGGCTACACCTTC; CDR3 protein: CASSTPPHTGGGYTF
D gene: -; V gene: TRBV27; clone size: -; J gene: TRBJ2-7; CDR3 DNA: TGTGCCAGCAGGCTCGCAGGGCCCTACGAGCAGTACTTC; CDR3 protein: CASRLAGPYEQYF
D gene: -; V gene: TRBV7-9; clone size: -; J gene: TRBJ2-1; CDR3 DNA: TGTGCCAGCAGCTTAGACCCATTGGGAGAGACCCAGTTCTTC; CDR3 protein: CASSLDPLGETQFF
D gene: -; V gene: TRBV21-1; clone size: -; J gene: TRBJ2-7; CDR3 DNA: TGTGCCAGCAGCAAAGGCCCCCCGGGGTTGTACGAGCAGTACTTC; CDR3 protein: CASSKGPPGLYEQYF
D gene: -; V gene: TRBV11-2; clone size: few; J gene: TRBJ2-5; CDR3 DNA: TGTGCCAGCAGCTTGAACAGGGAAATCGAGACCCAGTACTTC; CDR3 protein: CASSLNREIETQYF
D gene: TRBD2; V gene: TRBV7-2; clone size: -; J gene: TRBJ2-1; CDR3 DNA: TGTGCCAGCAACCTCGGGGGGGCCCTAAACTACAATGAGCAGTTCTTC; CDR3 protein: CASNLGGALNYNEQFF
D gene: -; V gene: TRBV4-2; clone size: few; J gene: TRBJ2-7; CDR3 DNA: TGTGCCAGCAGCCAGGAAGACGTACCCCCGGCGTACTTC; CDR3 protein: CASSQEDVPPAYF
D gene: -; V gene: TRBV7-9; clone size: few; J gene: TRBJ1-1; CDR3 DNA: TGTGCCAGCAGCCCAACCCTGGCGGGGAACACTGAAGCTTTCTTT; CDR3 protein: CASSPTLAGNTEAFF
D gene: TRBD1; V gene: TRBV5-5; clone size: few; J gene: TRBJ2-1; CDR3 DNA: TGTGCCAGCAGCCCGGGACAGACCAGCTCCTACAATGAGCAGTTCTTC; CDR3 protein: CASSPGQTSSYNEQFF
D gene: TRBD2; V gene: TRBV15; clone size: -; J gene: TRBJ2-7; CDR3 DNA: TGTGCCACCAGCGGTAGACTAGCGGGGAGCTCCTACGAGCAGTACTTC; CDR3 protein: CATSGRLAGSSYEQYF
D gene: -; V gene: TRBV20-1; clone size: many; J gene: TRBJ2-3; CDR3 DNA: TGCAGTGCTAGTTATGGGTATACGCAGTATTTT; CDR3 protein: CSASYGYTQYF
D gene: TRBD1; V gene: TRBV10-3; clone size: few; J gene: TRBJ1-5; CDR3 DNA: TGTGCCATCAGTGAAGGGACAGGGGGCCGACAGCCCCAGCATTTT; CDR3 protein: CAISEGTGGRQPQHF
D gene: TRBD1; V gene: TRBV20-1; clone size: few; J gene: TRBJ2-5; CDR3 DNA: TGCAGTGGTAACAGGGGGCTACTCCAAGAGACCCAGTACTTC; CDR3 protein: CSGNRGLLQETQYF
D gene: -; V gene: TRBV12-3/TRBV12-4; clone size: few; J gene: TRBJ2-3; CDR3 DNA: TGTGCCAGCAGTTTATGGGCCGGGGGGCGTGGAGATACGCAGTATTTT; CDR3 protein: CASSLWAGGRGDTQYF
D gene: -; V gene: TRBV5-1; clone size: once; J gene: TRBJ2-5; CDR3 DNA: TGCGCCAGCAGCTACACCGGGCCCAGAGAGGGGACCCAGTACTTC; CDR3 protein: CASSYTGPREGTQYF
D gene: -; V gene: TRBV7-2; clone size: -; J gene: TRBJ1-5; CDR3 DNA: TGTGCCAGCAGCTCCATTAATCAGCCCCAGCATTTT; CDR3 protein: CASSSINQPQHF
D gene: -; V gene: TRBV7-9; clone size: -; J gene: TRBJ2-5; CDR3 DNA: TGTGCCAGCAGCTTTTACGGCCGCGGAAACGGGCAAGAGACCCAGTACTTC; CDR3 protein: CASSFYGRGNGQETQYF
D gene: -; V gene: TRBV27; clone size: few; J gene: TRBJ1-2; CDR3 DNA: TGTGCCAGCAGTTTAACCGGGCAGATCGGGGGCTACACCTTC; CDR3 protein: CASSLTGQIGGYTF
D gene: TRBD2; V gene: TRBV10-1; clone size: -; J gene: TRBJ2-3; CDR3 DNA: TGCGCCAGCAGTGCGGCGGGGGGCGCGCCAGATACGCAGTATTTT; CDR3 protein: CASSAAGGAPDTQYF
D gene: -; V gene: TRBV5-6; clone size: -; J gene: TRBJ2-5; CDR3 DNA: TGTGCCAGCAGCTTGGCAGGGAGCGGGACCCAGTACTTC; CDR3 protein: CASSLAGSGTQYF
D gene: TRBD1; V gene: TRBV25-1; clone size: -; J gene: TRBJ1-2; CDR3 DNA: TGTGCCAGCACCCAGGCAGGGCAGGGGGCTCATGGCTACACCTTC; CDR3 protein: CASTQAGQGAHGYTF
D gene: -; V gene: TRBV29-1; clone size: -; J gene: TRBJ2-1; CDR3 DNA: TGCAGCGTTGAGCCTCCGGGACGGATGAGCTCCTACAATGAGCAGTTCTTC; CDR3 protein: CSVEPPGRMSSYNEQFF
D gene: -; V gene: TRBV9; clone size: -; J gene: TRBJ2-7; CDR3 DNA: TGTGCCAGCAGCCTCCGGGACAACTTATACGAGCAGTACTTC; CDR3 protein: CASSLRDNLYEQYF
D gene: TRBD2; V gene: TRBV20-1; clone size: -; J gene: TRBJ2-1; CDR3 DNA: TGCAGTGCTAGAGCGAATAGCGGGGGTTACAATGAGCAGTTCTTC; CDR3 protein: CSARANSGGYNEQFF